These T cell receptor beta chains were read from a single sample in a study of blood T cells in healthy people across ages. MiXCR, run by TCRdb on the 5' RACE reads, gives a single entry per CDR3 protein. The top ten clones hold roughly 30% of a sample with hundreds of thousands of distinct CDR3 sequences, 49% of them seen once. Sequenced sample: blood. The source of these receptors is a woman aged 55-75 years in good health. Each CDR3 is given with its conserved first and last residue. The D gene is left open where the match is weak. The size entry is marked missing in some rows and otherwise reads once, few, many or a size class.

>.|.|14|TRBV5-1|TRBJ2-1
TGCGCCAGCAGCACGGACGGCCTTTACAATGAGCAGTTCTTC
CASSTDGLYNEQFF
>few|.|15|TRBV6-1|TRBJ2-2
TGTGCCAGCAGAGGTCACGGCGTGAACACCGGGGAGCTGTTTTTT
CASRGHGVNTGELFF
>.|.|16|TRBV15|TRBJ2-1
TGTGCCACCAGCAGAGGGAATCCTTTGGGACACAATGAGCAGTTCTTC
CATSRGNPLGHNEQFF
>.|TRBD1|16|TRBV7-2|TRBJ1-2
TGTGCCAGCAGCCGAGGGGGGAACAGGGGGGATTATGGCTACACCTTC
CASSRGGNRGDYGYTF
>.|TRBD2|15|TRBV12-3/TRBV12-4|TRBJ2-1
TGTGCCAGCAGTTCAGGGACTAGCGGGAGGGCCAAGCAGTTCTTC
CASSSGTSGRAKQFF
>.|.|15|TRBV3-1|TRBJ2-7
TGTGCCAGCAGCCAAGAGAAGGACTCGTCCTACGAGCAGTACTTC
CASSQEKDSSYEQYF
>few|TRBD2|15|TRBV5-1|TRBJ2-1
TGCGCCAGCAGCTTGACGGGAGGACCCTACAATGAGCAGTTCTTC
CASSLTGGPYNEQFF
>few|.|15|TRBV4-2|TRBJ2-1
TGTGCCAGCAGCCAAGGGACAGAGCGTAGCAATGAGCAGTTCTTC
CASSQGTERSNEQFF
>.|.|13|TRBV28|TRBJ2-1
TGTGCCAGCCTTAGGGGAGGTGCCAATGAGCAGTTCTTC
CASLRGGANEQFF
>.|TRBD2|15|TRBV20-1|TRBJ2-3
TGCAGTGCCCACACACTAGCGGGAGGGATAGATACGCAGTATTTT
CSAHTLAGGIDTQYF
>.|TRBD2|14|TRBV27|TRBJ2-3
TGTGCCAGCAGCTACGGGAGGGCGACAGATACGCAGTATTTT
CASSYGRATDTQYF
>few|TRBD2|16|TRBV3-1|TRBJ2-3
TGTGCCAGCAGCCTAGGACTAGCGGGGCGCACAGATACGCAGTATTTT
CASSLGLAGRTDTQYF
>.|.|15|TRBV9|TRBJ2-1
TGTGCCAGCAGCGTAGATGTGGGAGGAAGTAATGAGCAGTTCTTC
CASSVDVGGSNEQFF
>.|.|15|TRBV2|TRBJ2-7
TGTGCCAGCAGTGAAGAGAGGGCGGTGGGCTACGAGCAGTACTTC
CASSEERAVGYEQYF
>.|TRBD2|15|TRBV9|TRBJ2-7
TGTGCCAGCAGCCCTAGCGGGAGGGCTTTGAACGAGCAGTACTTC
CASSPSGRALNEQYF
>.|TRBD1|13|TRBV29-1|TRBJ2-3
TGCAGCGTGCCAAGACAGGGGACAGATACGCAGTATTTT
CSVPRQGTDTQYF
>.|.|15|TRBV7-2|TRBJ2-1
TGTGCCAGCAGCTTAGAACGGAGCTCCTACAATGAGCAGTTCTTC
CASSLERSSYNEQFF
>few|.|15|TRBV9|TRBJ2-3
TGTGCCAGCAGCGTATCTCCCACTAGCACAGATACGCAGTATTTT
CASSVSPTSTDTQYF
>.|TRBD2|14|TRBV5-1|TRBJ2-1
TGCGCCAGCAGCTTGGTAGCGGGGAACAATGAGCAGTTCTTC
CASSLVAGNNEQFF
>once|.|15|TRBV6-5|TRBJ2-5
TGTGCCAGCAGTTACTCATTTTCGGGACTAGAGACCCAGTACTTC
CASSYSFSGLETQYF
>.|TRBD2|18|TRBV4-3|TRBJ2-1
TGCGCCAGCAGCCAAGAGGAAGTAGCGGGAGGGACGATGTTTGAGCAGTTCTTC
CASSQEEVAGGTMFEQFF
>.|TRBD2|16|TRBV6-6|TRBJ2-7
TGTGCCAGCAGTTACTCTAGGTCTAGCGGGGGCTACGAGCAGTACTTC
CASSYSRSSGGYEQYF
>.|TRBD1|12|TRBV28|TRBJ1-5
TGTGCCAGTGGGACAGTCAATCAGCCCCAGCATTTT
CASGTVNQPQHF
>few|.|13|TRBV20-1|TRBJ2-3
TGCAGTGCTAGCGCCTCTAGGGTAGATACGCAGTATTTT
CSASASRVDTQYF